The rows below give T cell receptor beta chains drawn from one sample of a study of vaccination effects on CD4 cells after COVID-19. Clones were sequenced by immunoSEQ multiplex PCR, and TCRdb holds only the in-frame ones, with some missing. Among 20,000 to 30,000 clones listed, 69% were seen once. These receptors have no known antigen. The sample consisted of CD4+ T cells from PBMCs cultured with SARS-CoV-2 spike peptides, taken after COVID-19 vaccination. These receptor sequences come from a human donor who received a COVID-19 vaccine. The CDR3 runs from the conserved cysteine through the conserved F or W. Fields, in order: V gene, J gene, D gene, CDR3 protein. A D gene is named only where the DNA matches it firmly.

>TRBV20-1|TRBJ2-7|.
CSHPYEQYF
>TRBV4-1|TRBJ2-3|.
CASSHPGKQITDTQYF
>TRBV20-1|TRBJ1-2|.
CSARGAYGYTF
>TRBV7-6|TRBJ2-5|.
CASSLEFGGRQETQYF
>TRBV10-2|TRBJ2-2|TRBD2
CASTRLASGRMAGELFF
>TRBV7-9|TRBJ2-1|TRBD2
CASSRLAGSTEQFF
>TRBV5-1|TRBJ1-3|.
CASSSGLPGSGNTIYF
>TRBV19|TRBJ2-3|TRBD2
CASSPRGDTQYF
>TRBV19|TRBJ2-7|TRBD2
CASSTWEGENEQYF
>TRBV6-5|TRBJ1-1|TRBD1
CASINRGGNTEAFF
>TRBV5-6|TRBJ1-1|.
CASTMGDARGTEAFF
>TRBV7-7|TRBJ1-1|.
CASENRNTEAFF
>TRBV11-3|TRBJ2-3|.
CASSLDRLDTQYF
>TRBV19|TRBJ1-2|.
CASSIVRGGYTF
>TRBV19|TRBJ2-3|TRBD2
CASSNPGLASSTDTQYF
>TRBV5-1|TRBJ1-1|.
CASSLDMNTEAFF
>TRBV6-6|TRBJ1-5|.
CASRGQLLSNQPQHF
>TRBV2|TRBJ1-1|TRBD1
CASSGQGAFEAFF
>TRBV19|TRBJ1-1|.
CASRTTANTEAFF
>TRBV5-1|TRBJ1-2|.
CASSLGDSTGYGYTF
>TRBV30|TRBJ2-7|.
CAWTLGPPYYEQYF
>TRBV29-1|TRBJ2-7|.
CSVEIGVRPYEQYF
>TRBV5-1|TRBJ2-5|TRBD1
CASTLTGDGGETQYF
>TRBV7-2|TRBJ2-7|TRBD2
CASGPRGTYEQYF
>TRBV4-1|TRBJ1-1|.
CASSQGGGRGYTEAFF
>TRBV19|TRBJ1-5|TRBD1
CASSATGGTRQPQHF
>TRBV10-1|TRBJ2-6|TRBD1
CASRRQGTPRSGANVLTF
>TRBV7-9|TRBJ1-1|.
CASSPRTLGYTEAFF
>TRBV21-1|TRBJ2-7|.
CASSKGQGAPDLEQYF
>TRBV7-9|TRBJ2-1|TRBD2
CASSANSGGYNEQFF
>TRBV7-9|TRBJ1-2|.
CASGSQGQFYGYTF
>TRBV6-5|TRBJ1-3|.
CASSYSFWEVDTIYF
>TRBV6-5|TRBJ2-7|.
CASSYSGEGVYEQYF
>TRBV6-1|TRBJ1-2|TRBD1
CASRENSQGAGYGYTF
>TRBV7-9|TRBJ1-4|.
CASSLARGVAGKLFF
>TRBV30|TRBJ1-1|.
CAWKRAGLLNPEAFF
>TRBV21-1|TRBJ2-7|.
CASSKAVGRGAYEQYF
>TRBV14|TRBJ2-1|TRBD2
CASSPLAGSYNEQFF
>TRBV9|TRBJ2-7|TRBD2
CASSVGASGYSYEQYF
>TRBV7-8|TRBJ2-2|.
CASRHTNTGELFF
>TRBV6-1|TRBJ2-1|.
CASSETWRVSGYNEQFF
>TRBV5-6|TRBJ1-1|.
CASSLEAGNTEAFF
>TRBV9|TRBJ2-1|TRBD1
CASSAAGTGHNEQFF
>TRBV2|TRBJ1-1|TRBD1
CASSGQGDTEAFF
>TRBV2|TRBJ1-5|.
CASSGPYSNQPQHF
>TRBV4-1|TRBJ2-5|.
CASSQDGVAETQYF
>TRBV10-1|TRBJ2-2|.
CASRGGLGDTGELFF
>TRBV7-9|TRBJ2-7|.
CASSLDGSRVHEQYF
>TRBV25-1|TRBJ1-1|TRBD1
CASRTGTEAFF
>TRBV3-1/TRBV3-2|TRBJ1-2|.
CASSPAMRPRDRYGYTF
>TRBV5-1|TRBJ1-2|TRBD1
CASSLIPGQGADGYTF
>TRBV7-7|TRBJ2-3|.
CASSVSGTADTQYF
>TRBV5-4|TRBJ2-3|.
CASSLVEGQNTQYF
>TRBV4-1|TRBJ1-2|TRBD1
CASSLTGEYGYTF
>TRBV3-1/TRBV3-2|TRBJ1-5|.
CASSPDSNQPQHF